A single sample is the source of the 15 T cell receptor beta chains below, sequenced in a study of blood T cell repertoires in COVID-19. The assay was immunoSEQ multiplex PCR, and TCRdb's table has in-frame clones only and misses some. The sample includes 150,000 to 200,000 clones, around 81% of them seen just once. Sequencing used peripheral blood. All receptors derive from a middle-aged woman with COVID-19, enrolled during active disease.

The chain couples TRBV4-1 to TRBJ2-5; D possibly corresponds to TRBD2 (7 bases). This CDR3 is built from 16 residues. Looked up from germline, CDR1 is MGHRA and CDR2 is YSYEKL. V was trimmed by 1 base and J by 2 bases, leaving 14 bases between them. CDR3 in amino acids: CASSQVGGGGQETQYF. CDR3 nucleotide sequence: TGCGCCAGCAGCCAAGTAGGAGGGGGGGGGCAAGAGACCCAGTACTTC.

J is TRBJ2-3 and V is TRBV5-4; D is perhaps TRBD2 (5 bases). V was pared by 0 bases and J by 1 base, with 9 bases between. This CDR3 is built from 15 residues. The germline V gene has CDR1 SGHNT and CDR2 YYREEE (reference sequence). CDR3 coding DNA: TGTGCCAGCAGCTTGGGAGGGTTGGGCACAGATACGCAGTATTTT. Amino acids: CASSLGGLGTDTQYF.

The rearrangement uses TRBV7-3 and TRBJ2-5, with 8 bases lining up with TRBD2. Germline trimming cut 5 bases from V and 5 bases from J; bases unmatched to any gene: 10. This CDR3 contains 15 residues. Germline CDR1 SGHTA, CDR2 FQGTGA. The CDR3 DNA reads TGTGCCAGCAGCCCGAGGAGCGGGGGTTACGAGACCCAGTACTTC. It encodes CASSPRSGGYETQYF.

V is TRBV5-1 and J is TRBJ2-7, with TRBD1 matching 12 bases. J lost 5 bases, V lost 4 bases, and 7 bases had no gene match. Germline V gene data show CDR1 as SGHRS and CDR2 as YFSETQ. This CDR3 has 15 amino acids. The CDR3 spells CASSTGTGGLDEQYF. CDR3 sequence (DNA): TGCGCCAGCAGCACCGGGACAGGGGGCTTAGACGAGCAGTACTTC.

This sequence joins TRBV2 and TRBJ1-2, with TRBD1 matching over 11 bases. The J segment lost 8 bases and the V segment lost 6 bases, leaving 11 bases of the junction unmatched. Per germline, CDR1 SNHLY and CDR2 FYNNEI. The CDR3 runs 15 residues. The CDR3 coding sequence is TGTGCCAGCAGCGCTACGGGACAGGGGGGTAGGGGCTACACCTTC. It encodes CASSATGQGGRGYTF. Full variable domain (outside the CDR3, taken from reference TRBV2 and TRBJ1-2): EPEVTQTPSHQVTQMGQEVILRCVPISNHLYFYWYRQILGQKVEFLVSFYNNEISEKSEIFDDQFSVERPDGSNFTLKIRSTKLEDSAMYFCASSATGQGGRGYTFGSGTRLTVV.

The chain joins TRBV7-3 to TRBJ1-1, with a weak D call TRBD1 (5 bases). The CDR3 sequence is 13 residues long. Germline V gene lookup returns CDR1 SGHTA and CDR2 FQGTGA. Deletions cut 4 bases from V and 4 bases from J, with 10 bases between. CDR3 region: CASSSNQGTEAFF. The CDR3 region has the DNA TGTGCCAGCAGCTCCAACCAGGGCACTGAAGCTTTCTTT.

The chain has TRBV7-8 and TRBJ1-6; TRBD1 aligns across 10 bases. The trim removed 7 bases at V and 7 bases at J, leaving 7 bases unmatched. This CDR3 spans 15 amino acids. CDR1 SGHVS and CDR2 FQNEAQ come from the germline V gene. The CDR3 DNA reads TGTGCCAGCACCCCGGGACAGGGGTTCAATTCACCCCTCCACTTT. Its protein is CASTPGQGFNSPLHF.

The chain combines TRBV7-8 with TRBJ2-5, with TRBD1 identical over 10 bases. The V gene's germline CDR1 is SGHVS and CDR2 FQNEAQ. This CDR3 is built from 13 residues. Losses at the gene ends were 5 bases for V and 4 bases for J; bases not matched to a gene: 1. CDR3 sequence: CASSRDRGETQYF. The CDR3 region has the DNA TGTGCCAGCAGCCGGGACAGGGGAGAGACCCAGTACTTC.

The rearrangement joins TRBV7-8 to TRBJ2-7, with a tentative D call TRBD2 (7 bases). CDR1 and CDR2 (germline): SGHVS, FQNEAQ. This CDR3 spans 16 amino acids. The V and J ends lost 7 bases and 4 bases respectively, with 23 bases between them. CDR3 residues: CASTHGRGRGAYEQYF. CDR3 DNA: TGTGCCAGCACCCACGGTAGAGGGAGGGGGGCTTACGAGCAGTACTTC.

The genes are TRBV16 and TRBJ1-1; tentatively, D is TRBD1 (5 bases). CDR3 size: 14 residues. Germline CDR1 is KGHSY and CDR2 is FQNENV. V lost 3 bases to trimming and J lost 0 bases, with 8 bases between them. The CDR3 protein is CASSHGGMNTEAFF. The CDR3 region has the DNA TGTGCCAGCAGCCATGGGGGGATGAACACTGAAGCTTTCTTT. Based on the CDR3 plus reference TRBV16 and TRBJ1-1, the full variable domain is GEEVAQTPKHLVRGEGQKAKLYCAPIKGHSYVFWYQQVLKNEFKFLISFQNENVFDETGMPKERFSAKCLPNSPCSLEIQATKLEDSAVYFCASSHGGMNTEAFFGQGTRLTVV.

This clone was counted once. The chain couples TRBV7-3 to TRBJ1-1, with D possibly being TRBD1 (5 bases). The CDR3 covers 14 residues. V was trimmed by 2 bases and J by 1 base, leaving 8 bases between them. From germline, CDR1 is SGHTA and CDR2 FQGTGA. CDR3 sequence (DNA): TGTGCCAGCAGCTTAGGGCAGGGGAACACTGAAGCTTTCTTT. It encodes CASSLGQGNTEAFF.

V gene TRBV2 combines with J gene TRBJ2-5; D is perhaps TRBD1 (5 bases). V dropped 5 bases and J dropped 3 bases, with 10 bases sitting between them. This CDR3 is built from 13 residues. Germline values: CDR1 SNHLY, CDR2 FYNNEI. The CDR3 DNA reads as TGTGCCAGCAGTCTCCAGGGTGAAGAGACCCAGTACTTC. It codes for CASSLQGEETQYF.

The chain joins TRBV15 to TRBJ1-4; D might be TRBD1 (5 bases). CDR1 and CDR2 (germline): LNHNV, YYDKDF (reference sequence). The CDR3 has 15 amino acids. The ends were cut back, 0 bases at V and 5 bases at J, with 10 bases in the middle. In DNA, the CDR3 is TGTGCCACCAGCAGAGAACCGGGGGGAAATGAAAAACTGTTTTTT. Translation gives CATSREPGGNEKLFF.

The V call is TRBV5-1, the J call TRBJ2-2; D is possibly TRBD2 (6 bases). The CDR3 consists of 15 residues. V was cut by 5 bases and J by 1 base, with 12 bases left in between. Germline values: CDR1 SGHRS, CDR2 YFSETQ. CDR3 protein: CASRGERVNTGELFF. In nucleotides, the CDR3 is TGCGCCAGCAGAGGCGAGCGGGTGAACACCGGGGAGCTGTTTTTT.

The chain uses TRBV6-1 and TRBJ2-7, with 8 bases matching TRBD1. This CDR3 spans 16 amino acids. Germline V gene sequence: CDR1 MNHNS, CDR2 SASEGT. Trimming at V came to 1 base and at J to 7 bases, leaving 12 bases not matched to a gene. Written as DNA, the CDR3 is TGTGCCAGCAGTGAAGTAGGGGCCAGGGGGCTCAGTGAGCAGTACGTC. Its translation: CASSEVGARGLSEQYV.